These T cell receptor beta chains were read from a single sample in a study of T cell responses to AZD1222 COVID-19 vaccine. Using immunoSEQ multiplex PCR, the repertoire was profiled, and TCRdb retains in-frame clones only, with some absent. The sample has under 150,000 clones, roughly 90% seen once. The source was peripheral blood, collected 28 days after the second AZD1222 dose. All receptors come from an adult who received the AZD1222 COVID-19 vaccine. The CDR3 runs from the conserved cysteine through the conserved F or W. Fields, in order: D gene, CDR3 length, clone size, V gene, J gene, CDR3 protein, CDR3 DNA. A D gene is named only where the DNA matches it firmly. Only some rows state a clone size, as once, few, many or a class for expanded clones.

NA	11	NA	TRBV4-2	TRBJ1-3	CASSQANTIYF	TGTGCCAGCAGCCAGGCAAACACCATATATTTT
NA	17	NA	TRBV4-2	TRBJ1-3	CASSQAGTFGSGNTIYF	TGTGCCAGCAGCCAAGCCGGGACTTTCGGCTCTGGAAACACCATATATTTT
NA	13	NA	TRBV3-1/TRBV3-2	TRBJ2-2	CASRRLNTGELFF	TGTGCCAGCCGCCGCTTGAACACCGGGGAGCTGTTTTTT
NA	13	few	TRBV11-3	TRBJ2-1	CASSLGAGTPSFF	TGTGCCAGCAGCTTGGGTGCCGGGACTCCCTCCTTCTTC
NA	12	NA	TRBV6-2/TRBV6-3	TRBJ1-5	CASSYNREPQHF	TGTGCCAGCAGTTACAATAGGGAGCCCCAGCATTTT
TRBD1	13	NA	TRBV10-2	TRBJ1-2	CASSTGTVYGYTF	TGCGCCAGCAGTACCGGGACAGTCTATGGCTACACCTTC
NA	14	few	TRBV6-2/TRBV6-3	TRBJ1-3	CASINSGTSNTIYF	TGTGCCAGCATTAACTCCGGGACTTCAAACACCATATATTTT
NA	14	NA	TRBV6-1	TRBJ2-7	CASSEGGLGYEQYF	TGTGCCAGCAGTGAAGGCGGATTAGGGTACGAGCAGTACTTC
NA	13	NA	TRBV29-1	TRBJ1-2	CSVGGSGGYGYTF	TGCAGCGTTGGTGGATCGGGGGGCTATGGCTACACCTTC
NA	12	once	TRBV28	TRBJ1-2	CASSPPGGGYTF	TGTGCCAGCAGTCCTCCGGGTGGTGGCTACACCTTC
TRBD1	13	NA	TRBV2	TRBJ2-4	CASNPDRGHIQYF	TGTGCCAGCAACCCGGACAGGGGGCACATTCAGTACTTC
NA	16	NA	TRBV6-5	TRBJ1-4	CASSYSAGYTNEKLFF	TGTGCCAGCAGTTACTCGGCGGGGTATACTAATGAAAAACTGTTTTTT